Presented here are 5 T cell receptor beta chains from one specimen sequenced in a study of blood T cell repertoires in COVID-19 (dated by TCRdb to about 2020). The library relied on the immunoSEQ multiplex PCR assay. TCRdb mirrors the immuneACCESS table, restricted to in-frame sequences. Some clones are absent from its copies; in checked studies, under half trace to an unresolved V gene, and the reason for the others is unknown. Counted in this sample were about 150,000 clones; roughly 84% of them appeared once. Less than 10% of the sample is held by the ten biggest clonotypes. The material sequenced was peripheral blood. These receptors were taken from an older woman with COVID-19, enrolled during active disease.

This chain links TRBV7-8 with TRBJ1-2, with 7 bases lining up with TRBD1. Trimming removed 4 bases from V and 4 bases from J; junction bases left unmatched: 6. This CDR3 is built from 14 residues. CDR1 SGHVS and CDR2 FQNEAQ come from the germline V gene. CDR3 amino acids: CASSSRQGPYGYTF. The CDR3 bases are TGTGCCAGCAGCTCACGACAGGGCCCCTATGGCTACACCTTC.

V usage is TRBV4-1 and J usage is TRBJ1-2, with D possibly TRBD1 on 6 matching bases. The CDR3 covers 15 residues. Germline V CDR1 and CDR2: MGHRA, YSYEKL. Trimming took 0 bases from V and 5 from J, leaving 13 bases between them. The DNA for the CDR3 is TGCGCCAGCAGCCAAGATCCAGGGGCAGATTATGGCTACACCTTC. It encodes CASSQDPGADYGYTF.

This clone has only a few counts. The rearrangement uses TRBV15 and TRBJ2-7; 12 nucleotides align to TRBD1. CDR3 length: 15 residues. Trimming removed 3 bases from V and 2 bases from J; junction bases left unmatched: 2. Germline-derived CDR1 and CDR2 are LNHNV and YYDKDF (reference sequence). CDR3 coding DNA: TGTGCCACCAGCAGGGGACAGGGGGCGACCTACGAGCAGTACTTC. The encoded protein is CATSRGQGATYEQYF.

The CDR3 protein is CASSGGNQPQHF. CDR3 in DNA: TGTGCCAGCAGTGGCGGCAATCAGCCCCAGCATTTT. V usage is TRBV2 and J usage is TRBJ1-5; D is ambiguous. V was trimmed by 4 bases and J by 2 bases, leaving 3 bases between them. The CDR3 has 12 amino acids. Germline lookup yields CDR1 SNHLY and CDR2 FYNNEI.

The gene calls are TRBV18 and TRBJ1-2; D gene ambiguous. This CDR3 region has 15 residues. Trimming pared 3 bases from V and 7 bases from J, leaving 18 bases between. Germline CDR1 reads KGHSH; CDR2 reads LQKENI. CDR3: CASSPERVKEGGYTF. CDR3 DNA sequence: TGTGCCAGCTCACCGGAGAGGGTTAAAGAGGGTGGCTACACCTTC.